This T cell receptor (beta chain) derives from a study of tumor-infiltrating lymphocytes in primary liver carcinoma. Synthesis of TCR beta cDNA was carried out from 500 ng total RNA with a constant-region primer. The TCR beta library was amplified through three nested multiplex PCR rounds in a modified ARM-PCR procedure. The two initial PCR rounds, about 9 cycles each, used TRBV1-TRBV30 forward and C-beta reverse primers. TCRdb reanalysed the multiplex PCR reads using MiXCR and keeps one entry per CDR3 protein. The data contain around 70,000 distinct CDR3 sequences, approximately 70% of them singletons. The roughly 19-33 mg bulk tissue piece was not sorted before simultaneous RNA and DNA extraction. Through surgical resection, the patients' primary liver carcinoma was treated. Study-level results: Representation across all five tumor regions was limited to only about 8-25% of top clones.

In the case of this clonotype: The antigen is unknown. Germline and junction disagree at one end, which may indicate a read error.

From germline, CDR1 is PRHDT and CDR2 FYEKMQ (reference sequence). The CDR3 extends over 11 amino acids. The sequencing sample was made of liver tumor tissue from sampling region 4. Subset indicated: tumor region T4, right-lateral pole. V gene TRBV13 combines with J gene TRBJ2-1, with 8 bases lining up with TRBD2. The source of this sequence is a man aged 40-50 years with primary liver carcinoma and hepatitis B virus infection. CDR3 sequence (DNA): TGCGCCAGCAGCTTAGGACGGGGGGGGACCTTC. Translated, it gives CASSLGRGGTF. The full variable domain, in which reference TRBV13 and TRBJ2-1 provide the parts outside the CDR3, is AAGVIQSPRHLIKEKRETATLKCYPIPRHDTVYWYQQGPGQDPQFLISFYEKMQSDKGSIPDRFSAQQFSDYHSELNMSSLELGDSALYFCASSLGRGGTFGPGTRLTVL.